This T cell receptor beta chain stems from a study of tumor and adjacent non-tumor tissue in lung cancer. The CDR3 has 16 amino acids. No cell sorting was done before RNA was extracted from the tissue. TCRbeta libraries were built with three rounds of nested PCR, modified from ARM-PCR. TCRdb re-called the multiplex PCR reads with MiXCR, one entry per CDR3 protein. The table records under 250,000 distinct CDR3 sequences, about two thirds of them present only once. Of note for this clonotype: Being one base from a much bigger clone, this may be a read error.

This sequence was found in a man aged 55 to 69 with non-small cell lung cancer. The sequencing input was lung tumor tissue. The genes are TRBV12-3 or TRBV12-4 and TRBJ2-1, with D perhaps assigned TRBD1 or TRBD2 (5 bases each). The CDR3 loop is CASSLGTGRFYSEQFF. As DNA, the CDR3 is TGTGCCAGCAGTTTGGGGACGGGACGGTTCTACAGTGAGCAGTTCTTC.